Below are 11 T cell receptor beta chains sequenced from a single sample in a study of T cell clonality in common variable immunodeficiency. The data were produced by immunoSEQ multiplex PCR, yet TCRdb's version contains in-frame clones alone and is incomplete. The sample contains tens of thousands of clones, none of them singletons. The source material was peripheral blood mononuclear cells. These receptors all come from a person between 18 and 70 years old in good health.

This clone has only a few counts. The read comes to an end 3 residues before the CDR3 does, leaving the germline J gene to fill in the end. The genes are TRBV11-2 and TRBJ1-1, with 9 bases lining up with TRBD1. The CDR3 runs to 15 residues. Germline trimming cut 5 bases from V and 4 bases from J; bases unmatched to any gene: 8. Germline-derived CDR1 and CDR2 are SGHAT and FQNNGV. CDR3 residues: CASSDAGTGTTEAFF. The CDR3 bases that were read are TGTGCCAGCAGCGACGCCGGGACAGGGACCACTGAA.

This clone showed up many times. The CDR3 DNA, read in part, is TGTGCCAGCAGTTACCCGGCGGGTGGGGCCAACGTC. Translating gives CASSYPAGGANV. In full, the CDR3 is CASSYPAGGANVLTF. The gene calls are TRBV6-2 or TRBV6-3 and TRBJ2-6; the D gene is possibly TRBD2 (5 bases). The CDR3 goes on 3 residues after the read ends, and that part is filled in from the germline J gene. This CDR3 has 15 amino acids. V dropped 2 bases and J dropped 3 bases, with 8 bases sitting between them. CDR1 is MNHEY and CDR2 is SVGEGT in the germline V gene.

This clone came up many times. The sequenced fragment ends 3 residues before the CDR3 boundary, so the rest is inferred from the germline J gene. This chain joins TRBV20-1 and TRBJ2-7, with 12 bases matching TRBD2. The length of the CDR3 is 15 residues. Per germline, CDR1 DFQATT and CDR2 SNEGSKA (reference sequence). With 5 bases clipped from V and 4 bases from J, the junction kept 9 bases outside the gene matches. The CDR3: CSALHRLAGVYEQYF. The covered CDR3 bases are TGCAGTGCTCTCCACCGACTAGCGGGAGTGTACGAG.

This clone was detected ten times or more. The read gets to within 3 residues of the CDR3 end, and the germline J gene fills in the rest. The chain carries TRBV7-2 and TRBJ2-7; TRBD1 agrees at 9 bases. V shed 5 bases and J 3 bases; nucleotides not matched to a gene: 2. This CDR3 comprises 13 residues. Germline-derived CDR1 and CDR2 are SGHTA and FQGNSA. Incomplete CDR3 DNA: TGTGCCAGCAGCGAGGACAGGGGCTACGAG. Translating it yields CASSEDRGYE. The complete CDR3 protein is CASSEDRGYEQYF.

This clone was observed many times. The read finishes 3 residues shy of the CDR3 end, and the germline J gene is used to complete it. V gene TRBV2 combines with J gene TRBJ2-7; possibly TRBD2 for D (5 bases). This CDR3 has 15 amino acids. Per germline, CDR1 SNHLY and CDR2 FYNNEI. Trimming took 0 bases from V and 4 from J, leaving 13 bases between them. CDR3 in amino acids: CASSEAVLVRYEQYF. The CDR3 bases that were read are TGTGCCAGCAGTGAAGCGGTACTAGTAAGGTACGAG.

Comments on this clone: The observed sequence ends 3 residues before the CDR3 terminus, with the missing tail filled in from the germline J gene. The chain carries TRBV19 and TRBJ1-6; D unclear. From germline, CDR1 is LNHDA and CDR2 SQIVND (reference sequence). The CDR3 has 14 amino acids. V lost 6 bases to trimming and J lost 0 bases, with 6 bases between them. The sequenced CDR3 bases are TGTGCCAGTAGCGAGGGCTCCTATAATTCACCC. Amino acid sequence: CASSEGSYNSP. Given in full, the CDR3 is CASSEGSYNSPLHF.

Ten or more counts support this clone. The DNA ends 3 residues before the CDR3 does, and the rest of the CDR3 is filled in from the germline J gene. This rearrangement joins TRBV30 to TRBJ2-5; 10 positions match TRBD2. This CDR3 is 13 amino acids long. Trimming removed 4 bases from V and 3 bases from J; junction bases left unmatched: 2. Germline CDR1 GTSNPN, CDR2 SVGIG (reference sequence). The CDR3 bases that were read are TGTGCCTGGACTAGCGGGAGAGAAGAGACC. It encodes CAWTSGREET. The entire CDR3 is CAWTSGREETQYF. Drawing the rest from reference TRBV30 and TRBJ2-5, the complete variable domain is SQTIHQWPATLVQPVGSPLSLECTVEGTSNPNLYWYRQAAGRGLQLLFYSVGIGQISSEVPQNLSASRPQDRQFILSSKKLLLSDSGFYLCAWTSGREETQYFGPGTRLLVL.

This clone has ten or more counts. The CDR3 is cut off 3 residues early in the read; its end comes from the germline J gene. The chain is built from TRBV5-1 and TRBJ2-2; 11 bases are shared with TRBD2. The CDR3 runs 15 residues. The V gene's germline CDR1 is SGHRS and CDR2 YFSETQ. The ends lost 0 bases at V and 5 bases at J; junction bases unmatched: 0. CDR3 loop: CASSLGLAGTGELFF. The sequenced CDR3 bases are TGCGCCAGCAGCTTGGGACTAGCGGGAACCGGGGAG.

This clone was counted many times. The CDR3 protein is CASSLLQGTEAFF. The sequenced CDR3 bases are TGTGCCAGCAGCCTGTTACAGGGCACTGAA. The chain couples TRBV7-3 to TRBJ1-1, with D perhaps TRBD1 (6 bases). The read halts 3 residues ahead of the CDR3 end, with the missing end drawn from the germline J gene. The CDR3 contains 13 residues. Trimming took 5 bases from V and 4 from J, leaving 11 bases between them. Germline V gene sequence: CDR1 SGHTA, CDR2 FQGTGA.

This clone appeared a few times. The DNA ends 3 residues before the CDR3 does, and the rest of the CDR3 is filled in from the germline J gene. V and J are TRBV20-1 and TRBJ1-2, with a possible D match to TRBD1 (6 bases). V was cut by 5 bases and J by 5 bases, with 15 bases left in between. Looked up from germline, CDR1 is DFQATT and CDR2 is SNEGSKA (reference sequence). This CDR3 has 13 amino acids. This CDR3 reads CSAFGGGLYGYTF. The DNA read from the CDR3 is TGCAGTGCTTTTGGGGGGGGGCTATATGGC.

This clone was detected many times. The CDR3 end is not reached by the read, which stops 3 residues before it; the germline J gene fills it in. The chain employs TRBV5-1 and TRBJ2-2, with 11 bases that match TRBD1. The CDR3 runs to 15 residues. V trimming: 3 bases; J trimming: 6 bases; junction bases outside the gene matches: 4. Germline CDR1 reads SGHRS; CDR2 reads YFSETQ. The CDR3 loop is CASSSGQGVAGELFF. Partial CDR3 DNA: TGCGCCAGCAGCTCGGGACAGGGGGTCGCCGGGGAG.